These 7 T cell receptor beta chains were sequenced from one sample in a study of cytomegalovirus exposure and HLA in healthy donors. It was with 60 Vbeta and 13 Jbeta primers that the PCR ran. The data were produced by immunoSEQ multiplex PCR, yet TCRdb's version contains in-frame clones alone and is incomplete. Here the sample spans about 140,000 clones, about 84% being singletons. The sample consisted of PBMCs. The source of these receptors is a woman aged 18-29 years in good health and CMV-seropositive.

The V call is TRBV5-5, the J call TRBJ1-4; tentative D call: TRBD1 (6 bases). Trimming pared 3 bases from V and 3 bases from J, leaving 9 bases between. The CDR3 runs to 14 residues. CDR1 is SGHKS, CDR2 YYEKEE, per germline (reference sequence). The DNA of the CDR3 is TGTGCCAGCAGCTGGACAGCTTCTAATGAAAAACTGTTTTTT. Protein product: CASSWTASNEKLFF.

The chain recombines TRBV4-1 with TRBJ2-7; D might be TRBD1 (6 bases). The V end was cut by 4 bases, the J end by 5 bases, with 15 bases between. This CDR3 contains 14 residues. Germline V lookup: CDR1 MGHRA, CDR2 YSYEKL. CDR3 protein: CASSPGHMTHEQYF. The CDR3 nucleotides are TGCGCCAGCAGCCCGGGACACATGACCCACGAGCAGTACTTC.

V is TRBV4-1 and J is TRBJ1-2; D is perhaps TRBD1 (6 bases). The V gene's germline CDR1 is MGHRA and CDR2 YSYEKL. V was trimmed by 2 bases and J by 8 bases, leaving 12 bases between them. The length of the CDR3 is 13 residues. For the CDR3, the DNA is TGCGCCAGCAGCCAAACAGGGACAAGCGGCTACACCTTC. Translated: CASSQTGTSGYTF.

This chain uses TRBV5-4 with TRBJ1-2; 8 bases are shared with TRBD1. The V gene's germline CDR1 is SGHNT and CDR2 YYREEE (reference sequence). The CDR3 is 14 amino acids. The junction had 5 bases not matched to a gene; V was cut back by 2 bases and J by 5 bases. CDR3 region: CASSFGQGRYGYTF. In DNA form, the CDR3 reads TGTGCCAGCAGCTTCGGACAGGGACGATATGGCTACACCTTC.

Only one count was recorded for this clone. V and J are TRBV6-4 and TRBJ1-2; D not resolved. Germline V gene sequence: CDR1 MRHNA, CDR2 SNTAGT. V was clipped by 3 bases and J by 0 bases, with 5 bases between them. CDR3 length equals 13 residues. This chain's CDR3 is CASSEAANYGYTF. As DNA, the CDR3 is TGTGCCAGCAGTGAGGCAGCTAACTATGGCTACACCTTC.

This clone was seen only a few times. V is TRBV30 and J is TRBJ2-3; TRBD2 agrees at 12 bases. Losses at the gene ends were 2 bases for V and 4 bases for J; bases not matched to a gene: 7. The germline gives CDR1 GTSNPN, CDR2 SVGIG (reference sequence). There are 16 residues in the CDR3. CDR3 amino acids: CAWSPLSSGGADTQYF. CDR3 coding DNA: TGTGCCTGGAGTCCCCTTTCTAGCGGGGGGGCAGATACGCAGTATTTT.

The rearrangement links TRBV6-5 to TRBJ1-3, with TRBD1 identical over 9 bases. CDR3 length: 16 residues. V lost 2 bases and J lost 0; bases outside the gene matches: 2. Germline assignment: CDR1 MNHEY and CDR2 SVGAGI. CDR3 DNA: TGTGCCAGCAGTTACACAGGGGGCAACTCTGGAAACACCATATATTTT. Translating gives CASSYTGGNSGNTIYF.